The entry that follows covers one T cell receptor (beta chain) sequence. These data belong to a study of CD8+ T cells in alopecia areata. Isolated RNA was reverse transcribed into cDNA used as the sequencing template. TCRdb keeps only in-frame clones here, not all; method: immunoSEQ multiplex PCR. The table lists around 140,000 clones, about three fifths of them singletons. There are 17 residues in the CDR3. Germline values: CDR1 SQVTM, CDR2 ANQGSEA. V gave up 0 bases and J gave up 1 base; unmatched junction bases: 8. The sample here was CD4+ T cells sorted from blood, taken at week 0. This chain connects TRBV29-1 to TRBJ2-3; 9 nucleotides line up with TRBD1. This TCR was recovered from a human donor with alopecia areata. The CDR3 region has the DNA TGCAGCGTTGAAGATCAACAGGGGGCTTATGGCACAGATACGCAGTATTTT. It translates to CSVEDQQGAYGTDTQYF.